The subject of this entry is one TCR beta chain. This sample was included in a study of CD8 T cells in Susac syndrome. Random hexamers were used to reverse transcribe the RNA input (roughly 0.5 to 1 ug). TCRdb ran MiXCR on the immunoSEQ multiplex PCR reads and lists one entry per CDR3 protein. This sample yields approximately 190,000 distinct CDR3 sequences, of which nearly 97% are seen a single time; 0.098% belongs to the top ten. The CDR3 consists of 14 residues. Trimming took off 5 bases at V and 4 bases at J, with 14 bases between the two ends. The sequenced sample was CD4+ T cells from PBMCs. V and J are TRBV12-3 or TRBV12-4 and TRBJ1-2; D perhaps matches TRBD1 (5 bases). This TCR was recovered from a human donor with Susac syndrome. Here the CDR3 reads CASSPIAGAYGYTF. The CDR3 nucleotides are TGTGCCAGCAGTCCAATCGCCGGGGCCTATGGCTACACCTTC.